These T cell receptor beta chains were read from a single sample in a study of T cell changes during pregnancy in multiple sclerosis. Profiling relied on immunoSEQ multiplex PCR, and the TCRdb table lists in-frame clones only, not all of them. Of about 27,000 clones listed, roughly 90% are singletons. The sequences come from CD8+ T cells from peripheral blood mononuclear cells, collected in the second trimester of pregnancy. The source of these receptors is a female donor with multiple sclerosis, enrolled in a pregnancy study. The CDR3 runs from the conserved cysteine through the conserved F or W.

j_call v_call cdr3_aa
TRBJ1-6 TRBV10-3 CAISEWEGNNSPLHF
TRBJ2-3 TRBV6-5 CASSYTPGTDTQYF
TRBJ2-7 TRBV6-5 CASSYSETGGYEQYF
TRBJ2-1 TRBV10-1 CASRGPGTGWNNEQFF
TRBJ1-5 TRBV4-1 CASSQDGRGYSNQPQHF
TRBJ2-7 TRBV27 CASSFLTGDEQYF
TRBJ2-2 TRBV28 CASSLQGLVTGELFF
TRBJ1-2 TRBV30 CAWSVGGAGGYTF
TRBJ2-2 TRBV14 CASSQGLRTGELFF
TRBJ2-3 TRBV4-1 CASSQIAGAADTQYF
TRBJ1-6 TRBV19 CASSYRGGNSPLHF
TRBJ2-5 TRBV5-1 CASSLTARSKETQYF
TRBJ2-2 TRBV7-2 CASSLVGTGKTRWTGELFF
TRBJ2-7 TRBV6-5 CASSPDMAYYEQYF
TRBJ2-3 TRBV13 CASSLGLNSGDTQYF
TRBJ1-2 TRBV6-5 CASSYSGQGENYGYTF
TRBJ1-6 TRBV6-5 CASSYGDNSPLHF
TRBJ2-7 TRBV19 CATAEYGYEQYF
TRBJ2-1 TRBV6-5 CASGDRVYNEQFF
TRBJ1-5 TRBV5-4 CASSLGQGAGQPQHF
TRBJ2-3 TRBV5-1 CASSVDGASYTQYF
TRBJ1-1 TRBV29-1 CSVYDQGAGTEAFF